Included here is one T cell receptor beta chain sequence, with context. Its specificity is not known. Germline V gene data show CDR1 as SGDLS and CDR2 as YYNGEE. V lost 2 bases to trimming and J lost 4 bases, with 9 bases between them. The CDR3 loop spans 13 amino acids. An expansion of CD8+CD57+ cells by flow cytometry had been shown in patients chosen for sequencing. By the time of blood sampling, patients had still received no therapy. Genomic DNA templated the TCR beta VDJ and CDR3 profiling. TCRdb re-called the reads through MiXCR, storing one row per CDR3 protein. Of approximately 170,000 distinct CDR3 sequences in the sample, over 40% are singletons; the top ten hold 2.5% to 3.5%. This sample was taken from a study of CD8+CD57+ T cells in acquired aplastic anemia. Background on the study: The study obtained an average of 3.2 ug of DNA from sorted CD4+ and CD8+ cells. Study-level results: Patients and controls were found to share twenty-nine CD8+ CDR3 sequences. Patients and controls were not found to differ significantly in CD8+ Simpson's diversity.

Material for sequencing was sorted CD4+, CD8+, or CD8+CD57+ T cells (not recorded which) from PBMCs. The chain joins TRBV9 to TRBJ1-1; D remains ambiguous. The clonotype was recovered from a human donor with aplastic anemia. CDR3 sequence reads: CASSVTRGTEAFF. As DNA, the CDR3 is TGTGCCAGCAGCGTTACACGGGGCACTGAAGCTTTCTTT.